This T cell receptor (beta chain) emerged from a study of OX40 agonist ivuxolimab in advanced cancers. The data were produced by immunoSEQ multiplex PCR, yet TCRdb's version contains in-frame clones alone and is incomplete. The repertoire holds some 32,000 clones, with about four fifths as singletons. Comment on this clone: Its antigen remains unidentified.

Notes on the study in general: Fewer expanded clones were found on average in CD4+ than in CD8+ T cells.

The sequencing here drew on CD4+ or CD8+ T cells sorted from blood, taken in a trial of the OX40 agonist ivuxolimab. The origin of this receptor is an adult with an advanced solid tumor such as melanoma, head and neck, liver or kidney cancer.

The CDR3 spells CASSFSGYYYGYTF. CDR3 nucleotides: TGTGCCAGCAGTTTTTCGGGGTACTACTATGGCTACACCTTC. The chain employs TRBV27 and TRBJ1-2, with D hard to call. Germline V lookup: CDR1 MNHEY, CDR2 SMNVEV (reference sequence). Trimming took off 3 bases at V and 3 bases at J, with 11 bases between the two ends. The CDR3 has 14 amino acids.